The 15 T cell receptor beta chains listed next were all sequenced from one sample in a study of metastatic and nonmetastatic thyroid tumors. MiXCR reprocessed the PCR reads for TCRdb. The table includes some 90,000 clones, 8.6% detected once. Thyroid surgery was preceded by no treatment in any patient. The specimen was blood. These receptors originate from a female donor with papillary thyroid cancer or a benign thyroid nodule (not recorded which). Some clones in this sample may be carry-over from other donors' samples.

A few counts support this clone. The V call is TRBV15, the J call TRBJ2-3, with TRBD1 as a possible D gene (5 bases). This CDR3 is built from 17 residues. Germline assignment: CDR1 LNHNV and CDR2 YYDKDF (reference sequence). Trimming stripped 0 bases from V and 4 bases from J, with 17 bases between. CDR3 nucleotide sequence: TGTGCCACCAGCAGAGATCCTGGTTGGGGCGCGGCAGATACGCAGTATTTT. It encodes CATSRDPGWGAADTQYF.

This clone was detected many times. This rearrangement joins TRBV4-1 to TRBJ2-7; D is uncertain. The CDR3 is 15 amino acids. Germline CDR1 MGHRA, CDR2 YSYEKL. V was shortened by 6 bases and J by 2 bases, with 17 bases between the two germline ends. The CDR3 DNA sequence: TGCGCCAGCAGTCCCCATAGCACCGGCACCTACGAGCAGTACTTC. It encodes CASSPHSTGTYEQYF.

This clone was recorded at least ten times. The rearrangement links TRBV7-8 to TRBJ2-7, with 10 bases that match TRBD2. The germline V gene encodes CDR1 SGHVS and CDR2 FQNEAQ. The J segment lost 1 base and the V segment lost 2 bases, leaving 5 bases of the junction unmatched. The CDR3 runs to 16 residues. The CDR3 nucleotides read TGTGCCAGCAGCTTACCCCAGCGGGGGGGGTCCTACGAGCAGTACTTC. Translated, it gives CASSLPQRGGSYEQYF.

This clone was picked up many times. CDR3 residues: CASRTGLFGSEQFF. CDR3 in DNA: TGTGCCAGCAGAACGGGACTATTCGGTAGTGAGCAGTTCTTC. V usage is TRBV6-2 or TRBV6-3 and J usage is TRBJ2-1; TRBD2 matches at 7 bases. Germline CDR1 is MNHEY and CDR2 is SVGEGT. The CDR3 runs to 14 residues. V was clipped by 6 bases and J by 9 bases; unmatched bases: 11.

This clone has a count of ten or more. The sample has other DNA sequences that encode this CDR3 too. This sequence joins TRBV6-4 and TRBJ2-3; TRBD2 matches at 14 bases. CDR3 size: 16 residues. V shed 0 bases and J 4 bases; nucleotides not matched to a gene: 0. Germline lookup yields CDR1 MRHNA and CDR2 SNTAGT. The CDR3 sequence is CASSDSTSGGADTQYF. CDR3 coding DNA: TGTGCCAGCAGTGACTCGACTAGCGGGGGGGCAGATACGCAGTATTTT.

This clone was seen ten or more times. The V and J genes are TRBV5-1 and TRBJ2-7, with 8 bases matching TRBD1. V lost 1 base, J lost 0 bases, and 9 bases stayed unmatched. The CDR3 has 17 amino acids. From germline, CDR1 is SGHRS and CDR2 YFSETQ. This CDR3 is CASSLPQAGGYSYEQYF. The CDR3 bases are TGCGCCAGCAGCTTGCCCCAAGCAGGGGGCTACTCCTACGAGCAGTACTTC.

This clone was observed at least ten times. The chain couples TRBV20-1 to TRBJ1-1; D gene unclear. Germline V lookup: CDR1 DFQATT, CDR2 SNEGSKA (reference sequence). CDR3 length equals 10 residues. The CDR3 DNA sequence: TGCAGCGTAATGAGGGCTGAAGCTTTCTTT. This encodes CSVMRAEAFF.

This clone has ten or more counts. The chain is built from TRBV6-2 or TRBV6-3 and TRBJ2-1, with TRBD2 as a possible D gene (5 bases). With 4 bases removed from V and 10 bases from J, the gap between germline ends came to 17 bases. Germline CDR1 and CDR2: MNHEY and SVGEGT. The CDR3 loop spans 14 amino acids. CDR3 amino acids: CASSSSTEVVEQFF. Here the CDR3 DNA reads TGTGCCAGCAGTTCGTCGACGGAGGTGGTAGAGCAGTTCTTC.

This clone was found many times. The V gene is TRBV7-2, the J gene TRBJ1-2; possible D gene TRBD1, 6 bases. This CDR3 comprises 14 residues. V gave up 6 bases and J gave up 4 bases, with 15 bases separating them. Germline V CDR1 and CDR2: SGHTA, FQGNSA. The CDR3 DNA is TGTGCCAGCAGACCTCAGGGGTGGACCTATGGCTACACCTTC. Amino acid sequence: CASRPQGWTYGYTF.

This clone was recorded many times. J is TRBJ1-3 and V is TRBV6-5; D is possibly TRBD1 (6 bases). The germline V and J ends were trimmed by 2 bases and 0 bases, with 14 bases remaining between them. The germline CDR1 and CDR2 sequences are MNHEY and SVGAGI. This CDR3 has 17 residues. CDR3: CASSYGGRVYSGNTIYF. The CDR3, as DNA: TGTGCCAGCAGTTACGGGGGCAGGGTCTACTCTGGAAACACCATATATTTT.

This clone showed up just a few times. The DNA is omitted, as the CDR3 cannot be located on it reliably, and the CDR3 follows TCRdb's listing. The rearrangement joins TRBV11-2 to TRBJ2-7; TRBD2 is taken as the D call from the table, unchecked against the DNA. A total of 17 residues make up the CDR3, ends included. The germline V gene has CDR1 SGHAT and CDR2 FQNNGV. The CDR3: CASSQYVGGAGYYEQYF.

The chain recombines TRBV12-3 or TRBV12-4 with TRBJ1-2; perhaps TRBD1 as D (5 bases). This CDR3 spans 12 amino acids. The germline V and J ends were trimmed by 3 bases and 6 bases, with 8 bases remaining between them. The CDR3 DNA is TGTGCCAGCAGTTTCGGGGCCAATGGCTACACCTTC. Amino acids: CASSFGANGYTF.

A note on this clone: This may come from a read error, since a much larger clone is one base off. The conserved final phenylalanine or tryptophan is absent from the CDR3, which likely points to a read error. The V gene is TRBV19, the J gene TRBJ1-1; D unresolved. The CDR3 runs to 12 residues. Trimming stripped 3 bases from V and 9 bases from J, with 11 bases between. Germline V gene sequence: CDR1 LNHDA, CDR2 SQIVND (reference sequence). The CDR3 loop is CASSMENLKAFL. The CDR3 DNA sequence: TGTGCCAGTAGTATGGAAAACTTGAAAGCTTTCCTT.

This clone was seen many times. The V gene is TRBV28, the J gene TRBJ1-5, with D possibly matching TRBD1 (6 bases). The CDR3 contains 16 residues. The germline V and J ends were trimmed by 0 bases and 6 bases, with 15 bases remaining between them. Looked up from germline, CDR1 is MDHEN and CDR2 is SYDVKM. CDR3 coding DNA: TGTGCCAGCAGTTTATGGGGCAAGGGGGGGGGTCAGCCCCAGCATTTT. Translated, it gives CASSLWGKGGGQPQHF. The full variable domain, in which reference TRBV28 and TRBJ1-5 provide the parts outside the CDR3, is DVKVTQSSRYLVKRTGEKVFLECVQDMDHENMFWYRQDPGLGLRLIYFSYDVKMKEKGDIPEGYSVSREKKERFSLILESASTNQTSMYLCASSLWGKGGGQPQHFGDGTRLSIL.

Concerning this clone: A much larger clone lies a single base off, so this may be a read error. Other DNA variants within this sample encode the same CDR3. The chain combines TRBV7-2 with TRBJ2-3; no firm D call. V gave up 5 bases and J gave up 0 bases, with 9 bases separating them. This CDR3 has 14 residues. CDR1 and CDR2 from the germline V gene are SGHTA and FQGNSA. This CDR3 is CASSPPGSTDTQYF. CDR3 nucleotide sequence: TGTGCCAGCAGCCCCCCGGGTAGCACAGATACGCAGTATTTT.